A selection of T cell receptor beta chains follows, all from one sample in a study of OX40 agonist ivuxolimab in advanced cancers. Data came from immunoSEQ multiplex PCR; TCRdb stores just in-frame clones and leaves some out. This sample has about 60,000 clones; about 93% occur once, and the top ten carry around 25%. The input for sequencing was CD4+ or CD8+ T cells sorted from blood, taken in a trial of the OX40 agonist ivuxolimab. These receptors originate from an adult with an advanced solid tumor such as melanoma, head and neck, liver or kidney cancer. The CDR3 runs from the conserved cysteine through the conserved F or W. Each record gives: V gene, J gene, clone size, D gene, CDR3 DNA, CDR3 protein. The D gene is left open where the match is weak. The size field is filled for only some rows; it gives once, few, many or a size class.

TRBV27	TRBJ2-2	NA	TRBD2	TGTGCCAGCAAGCCACTTCGCGGGGGGAACACCGGGGAGCTGTTTTTT	CASKPLRGGNTGELFF
TRBV7-9	TRBJ2-7	NA	NA	TGTGCCAGCAGCCCAGGGGGATTAGCGGGTCGCGAGCAGTACTTC	CASSPGGLAGREQYF
TRBV6-1	TRBJ2-7	NA	NA	TGTGCCAGCAGTGAAGGGGAGTACACGGCTTCCTACGAGCAGTACTTC	CASSEGEYTASYEQYF
TRBV7-2	TRBJ1-5	few	NA	TGTGCCAGCAGCTCTGGGGTAAGCAATCAGCCCCAGCATTTT	CASSSGVSNQPQHF
TRBV9	TRBJ2-1	once	NA	TGTGCCAGCAGCTTCACAGGTGCATCCTACAATGAGCAGTTCTTC	CASSFTGASYNEQFF
TRBV4-2	TRBJ2-1	NA	TRBD2	TGTGCCAGCAGCCAAGAAAGCGGGAGTGGGGTCGATGAGCAGTTCTTC	CASSQESGSGVDEQFF
TRBV11-2	TRBJ2-7	NA	NA	TGTGCCAGCAGCTTAGAGGGCCCCCGCGGGGCTCGGGTCTCCTACGAGCAGTACTTC	CASSLEGPRGARVSYEQYF
TRBV27	TRBJ1-1	NA	NA	TGTGCCAGCAGTTTGGGCCCTGGAGGGGGCACTGAAGCTTTCTTT	CASSLGPGGGTEAFF
TRBV4-1	TRBJ2-7	NA	TRBD1	TGCGCCAGCAGCCTGGTCGCGGGACAGGGGGGGGAGCAGTACTTC	CASSLVAGQGGEQYF
TRBV19	TRBJ1-1	NA	NA	TGTGCCAGTAGTATCCCAGCGGCAGGATACACTGAAGCTTTCTTT	CASSIPAAGYTEAFF
TRBV13	TRBJ2-2	NA	NA	TGTGCCAGCAGTACGCTCACCGGGGAGCTGTTTTTT	CASSTLTGELFF
TRBV27	TRBJ2-3	NA	NA	TGTGCCAGCAGTATAGCAGGGTCAGATACGCAGTATTTT	CASSIAGSDTQYF
TRBV6-1	TRBJ2-7	once	NA	TGTGCCAGCAGTCACATTGGCGTTTCCTACGAGCAGTACTTC	CASSHIGVSYEQYF
TRBV9	TRBJ2-5	once	TRBD2	TGTGCCAGCAGCGTGGGTGAGAGCGGGACCCAAGAGACCCAGTACTTC	CASSVGESGTQETQYF
TRBV4-1	TRBJ2-1	NA	TRBD1	TGCGCCAGCAGCCAAGAAGGAACCAGGGGGCGCAGGAATGAGCAGTTCTTC	CASSQEGTRGRRNEQFF
TRBV15	TRBJ2-7	NA	NA	TGTGCCACCAGCAGTCCGGTCCAGGGGGGAAGACTGGACTTC	CATSSPVQGGRLDF
TRBV28	TRBJ1-1	NA	NA	TGTGCCAGCAGTTTGTTTTCTCGGAACACTGAAGCTTTCTTT	CASSLFSRNTEAFF
TRBV28	TRBJ1-1	NA	NA	TGTGCCAGCAGTCCTCCCGGGGGGGCCACTGAAGCTTTCTTT	CASSPPGGATEAFF
TRBV9	TRBJ2-2	once	NA	TGTGCCAGCAGCCAGGGGGGGGTCGCCGGGGAGCTGTTTTTT	CASSQGGVAGELFF
TRBV7-6	TRBJ1-4	NA	NA	TGTGCCAGCACCCAAGGTCGGCAGCAAATAGAAAAACTGTTTTTT	CASTQGRQQIEKLFF
TRBV15	TRBJ2-1	NA	TRBD2	TGTGCCACCCGGAAAGCGGGAGAGTATGAGCAGTTCTTC	CATRKAGEYEQFF
TRBV19	TRBJ2-7	NA	TRBD1	TGTGCCAGTAGTATATTGCCGGACAGGGGCGAGCAGTACTTC	CASSILPDRGEQYF
TRBV2	TRBJ1-1	NA	NA	TGTGCCAGCAAGATAGTAGGGTTTAGCACTGAAGCTTTCTTT	CASKIVGFSTEAFF
TRBV6-1	TRBJ2-3	NA	NA	TGTGCCAGCAGTGAAAGTTACTGGGATACGCAGTATTTT	CASSESYWDTQYF
TRBV19	TRBJ1-5	NA	NA	TGTGCCACTAAGGGAGAGGACACCCAGCCCCAGCATTTT	CATKGEDTQPQHF
TRBV5-6	TRBJ2-3	once	NA	TGTGCCAGCAGCTCAGGGACACTCCGTCAGTATTTT	CASSSGTLRQYF
TRBV27	TRBJ2-3	NA	TRBD2	TGTGCCAGCAGTAGTACCGGGGGGAATCCTAGCACAGATACGCAGTATTTT	CASSSTGGNPSTDTQYF